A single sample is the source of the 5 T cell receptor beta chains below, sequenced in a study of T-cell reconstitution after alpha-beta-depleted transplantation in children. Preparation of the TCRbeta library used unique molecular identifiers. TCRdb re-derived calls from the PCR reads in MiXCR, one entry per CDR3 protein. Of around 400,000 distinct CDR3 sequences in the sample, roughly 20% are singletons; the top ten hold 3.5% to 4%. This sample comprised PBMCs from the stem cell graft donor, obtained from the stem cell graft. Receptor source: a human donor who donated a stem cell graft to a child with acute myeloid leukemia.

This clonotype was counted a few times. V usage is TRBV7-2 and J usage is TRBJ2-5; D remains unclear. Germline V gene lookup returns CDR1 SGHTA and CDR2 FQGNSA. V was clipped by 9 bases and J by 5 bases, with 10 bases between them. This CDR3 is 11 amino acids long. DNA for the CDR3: TGTGCCAGGTCCTCTCGGGAGACCCAGTACTTC. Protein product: CARSSRETQYF.

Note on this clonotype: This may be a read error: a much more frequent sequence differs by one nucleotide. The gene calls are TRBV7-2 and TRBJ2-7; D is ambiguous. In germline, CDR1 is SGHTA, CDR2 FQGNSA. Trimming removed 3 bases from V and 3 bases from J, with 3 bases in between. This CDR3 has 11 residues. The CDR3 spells CASSFFYEQYF. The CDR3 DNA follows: TGTGCCAGCAGCTTTTTCTACGAGCAGTACTTC. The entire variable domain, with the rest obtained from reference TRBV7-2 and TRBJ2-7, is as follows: GAGVSQSPSNKVTEKGKDVELRCDPISGHTALYWYRQSLGQGLEFLIYFQGNSAPDKSGLPSDRFSAERTGGSVSTLTIQRTQQEDSAVYLCASSFFYEQYFGPGTRLTVT.

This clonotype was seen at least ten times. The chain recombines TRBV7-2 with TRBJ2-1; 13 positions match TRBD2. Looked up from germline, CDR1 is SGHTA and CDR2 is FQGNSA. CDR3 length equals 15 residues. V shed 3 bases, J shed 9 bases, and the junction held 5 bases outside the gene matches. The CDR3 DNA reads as TGTGCCAGCAGCTTCAGCGGACTAGCGGGAGTTGAGCAGTTCTTC. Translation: CASSFSGLAGVEQFF.

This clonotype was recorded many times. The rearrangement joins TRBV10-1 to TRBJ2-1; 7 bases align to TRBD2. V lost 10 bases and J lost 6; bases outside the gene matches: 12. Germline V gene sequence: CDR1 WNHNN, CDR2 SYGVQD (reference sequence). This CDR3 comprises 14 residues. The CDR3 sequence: CATPTRAGINEQFF. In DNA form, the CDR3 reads TGCGCCACTCCGACCCGAGCGGGAATCAATGAGCAGTTCTTC.

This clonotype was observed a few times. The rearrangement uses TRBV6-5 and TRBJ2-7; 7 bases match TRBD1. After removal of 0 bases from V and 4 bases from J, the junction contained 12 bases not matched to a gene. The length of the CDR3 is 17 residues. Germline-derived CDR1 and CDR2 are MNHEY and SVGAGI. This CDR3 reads CASSYSKTGAIPYEQYF. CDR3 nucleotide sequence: TGTGCCAGCAGTTACTCGAAAACAGGGGCGATCCCATACGAGCAGTACTTC.